This TCR beta chain appears in the sequencing data of a study of response to subunit inactivated influenza vaccine (dated by TCRdb to 2017 to 2018). Notes on the research overall: Deep quantitative profiling of the T cell receptor repertoire was used in the study to follow responses to a trivalent subunit inactivated influenza vaccine.

What the authors observed across the whole study: The authors proposed that each seasonal influenza vaccination may bring in only a limited number of new T cells.

The table lists this clonotype with a few counts. The clone's antigen remains unknown. Qualities for individual bases were not recorded, and no much larger clone is one base off. The method behind the library was RT-PCR. These reads were obtained on an Illumina HiSeq 2500. TCRdb's own reprocessing of the public reads used fastp at Q25 and MiXCR and kept productive beta chains. Rows are combined by CDR3 protein, so each entry shows the most common genes and DNA. This sample comprises about 800,000 distinct CDR3 sequences, about 20% of them detected only once. 10% to 13% of the sample lies in the top ten. The germline V gene encodes CDR1 DFQATT and CDR2 SNEGSKA (reference sequence). Spanning cysteine to phenylalanine, the CDR3 consists of 12 amino acids. The entry retains the CDR3 DNA only, 36 bases that are in frame from base 1. The germline V and J ends show losses of 4 bases and 11 bases respectively, and no gene match explains 10 bases of the junction.

This sequence uses TRBV20-1 and TRBJ1-1; 7 bases in the junction line up with TRBD1. The material was PBMCs from blood, obtained more than 4 days after vaccination. The sequence was collected from a man aged 50 or older who received an inactivated influenza vaccine. Donor details come from another sample of the same person, matched by shared clones. The DNA sequence is TGCAGTGCTACCGGTGGGACAGTCGGTGCTTTCTTT. It encodes CSATGGTVGAFF.